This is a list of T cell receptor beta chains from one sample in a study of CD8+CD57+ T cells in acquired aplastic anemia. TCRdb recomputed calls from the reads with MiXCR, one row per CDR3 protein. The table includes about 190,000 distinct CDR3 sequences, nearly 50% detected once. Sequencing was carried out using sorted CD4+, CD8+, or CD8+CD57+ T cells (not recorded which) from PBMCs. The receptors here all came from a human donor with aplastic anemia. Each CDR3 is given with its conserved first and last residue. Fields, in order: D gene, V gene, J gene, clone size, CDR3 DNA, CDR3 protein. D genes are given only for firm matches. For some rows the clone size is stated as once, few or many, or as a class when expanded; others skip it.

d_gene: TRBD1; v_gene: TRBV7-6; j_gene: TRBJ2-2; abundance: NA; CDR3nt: TGTGCCAGCAGCTGGGACAGGGGACTGAACACCGGGGAGCTGTTTTTT; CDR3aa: CASSWDRGLNTGELFF
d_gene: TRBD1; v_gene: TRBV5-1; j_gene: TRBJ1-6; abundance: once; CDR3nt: TGCGCCAGCAGCTTCTCTGACAGGGGGCCCACCTATAATTCACCCCTCCACTTT; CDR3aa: CASSFSDRGPTYNSPLHF
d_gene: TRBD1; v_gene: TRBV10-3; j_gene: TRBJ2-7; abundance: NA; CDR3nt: TGTGCCATCAGAAATTCGGGACAGGGAATATACGAGCAGTACTTC; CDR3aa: CAIRNSGQGIYEQYF
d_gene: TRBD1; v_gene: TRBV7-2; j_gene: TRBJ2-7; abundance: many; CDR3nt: TGTGCCAGCAGCTTGGGACAGGGGTTGCGTGAGCAGTACTTC; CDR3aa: CASSLGQGLREQYF
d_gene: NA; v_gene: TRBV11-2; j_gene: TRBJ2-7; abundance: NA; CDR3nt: TGTGCCAGCAGCTTAGAGGCCAGCCGAGGCAACGAGCAGTACTTC; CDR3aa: CASSLEASRGNEQYF
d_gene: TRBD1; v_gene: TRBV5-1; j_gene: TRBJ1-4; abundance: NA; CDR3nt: TGCGCCAGCAGCTCGGGACAGGGGTATGAAAAACTGTTTTTT; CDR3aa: CASSSGQGYEKLFF
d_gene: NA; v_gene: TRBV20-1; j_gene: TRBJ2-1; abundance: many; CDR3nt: TGCAGTGCTAGAGTCCTAGGGAGGGACACCTACAATGAGCAGTTCTTC; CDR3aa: CSARVLGRDTYNEQFF
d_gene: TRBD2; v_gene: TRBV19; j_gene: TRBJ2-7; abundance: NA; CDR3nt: TGTGCCAGTAGTATTAGCGGGGAGGGCTCCTACGAGCAGTACTTC; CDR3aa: CASSISGEGSYEQYF
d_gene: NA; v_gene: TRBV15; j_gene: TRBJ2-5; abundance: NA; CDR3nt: TGTGCCACCAGCGGAATAGGGGGTTCTACCCAGTACTTC; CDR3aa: CATSGIGGSTQYF
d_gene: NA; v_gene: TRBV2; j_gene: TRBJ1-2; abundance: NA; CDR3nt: TGTGCCACAGTAAGCCCCTTAAGAGGTGGCTACACCTTC; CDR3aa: CATVSPLRGGYTF
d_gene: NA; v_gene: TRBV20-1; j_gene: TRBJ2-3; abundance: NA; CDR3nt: TGCAGTGCTAGAAGGCACAGCTCTAGCACAGATACGCAGTATTTT; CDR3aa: CSARRHSSSTDTQYF
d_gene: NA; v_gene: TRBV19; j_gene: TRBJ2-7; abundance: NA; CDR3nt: TGTGCCAGTAGTATTGGGGACGATGCCTACGAGCAGTACTTC; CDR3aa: CASSIGDDAYEQYF
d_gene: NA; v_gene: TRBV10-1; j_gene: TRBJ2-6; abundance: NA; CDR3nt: TGCGCCAGCAGTGGGACAGACAACATCTCTGGGGCCAACGTCCTGACTTTC; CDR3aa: CASSGTDNISGANVLTF
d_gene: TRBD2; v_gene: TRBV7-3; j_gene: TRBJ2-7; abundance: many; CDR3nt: TGTGCCAGCAGCTTAGCGGGGGGGGGCTACGAGCAGTACTTC; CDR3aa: CASSLAGGGYEQYF
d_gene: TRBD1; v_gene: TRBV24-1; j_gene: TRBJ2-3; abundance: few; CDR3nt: TGTGCCACGGCGGACAGGAATACGCAGTATTTT; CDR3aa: CATADRNTQYF
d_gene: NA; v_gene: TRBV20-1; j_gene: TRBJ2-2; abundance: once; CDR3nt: TGCAGTGCTAGTGAGACGCCCGGGGAGCTGTTTTTT; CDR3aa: CSASETPGELFF
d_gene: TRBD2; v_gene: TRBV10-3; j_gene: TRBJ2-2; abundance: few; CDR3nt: TGTGCCATCAGCGTAACTAGCGGGAACACCGGGGAGCTGTTTTTT; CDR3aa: CAISVTSGNTGELFF
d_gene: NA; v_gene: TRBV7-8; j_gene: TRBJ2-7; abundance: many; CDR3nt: TGTGCCAGCAGCTTCCCGGGGGCGGAGCAGTACTTC; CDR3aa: CASSFPGAEQYF
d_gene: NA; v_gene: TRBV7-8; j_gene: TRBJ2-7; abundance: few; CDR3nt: TGTGCCAGCAGCTTACACCAGGGCAGCTCCTACGAGCAGTACTTC; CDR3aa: CASSLHQGSSYEQYF
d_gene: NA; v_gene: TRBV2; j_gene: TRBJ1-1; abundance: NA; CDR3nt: TGTGCCAGCAGTGAACAGTCTCTGGGGACTGAAGCTTTCTTT; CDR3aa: CASSEQSLGTEAFF
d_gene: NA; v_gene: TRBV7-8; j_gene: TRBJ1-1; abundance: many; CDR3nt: TGTGCCAGCAGCTTAGATAGGGTCTCGAACACTGAAGCTTTCTTT; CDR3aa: CASSLDRVSNTEAFF
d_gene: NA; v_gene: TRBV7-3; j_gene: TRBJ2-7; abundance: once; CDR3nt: TGTGCCAGCAGCTACAACTTGGGCTACGAGCAGTACTTC; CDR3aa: CASSYNLGYEQYF
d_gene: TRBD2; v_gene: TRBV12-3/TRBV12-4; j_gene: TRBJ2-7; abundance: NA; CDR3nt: TGTGCCAGCAGTTTAGAGGTTAGCGGGAGTGTCTACGAGCGGTACTTC; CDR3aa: CASSLEVSGSVYERYF
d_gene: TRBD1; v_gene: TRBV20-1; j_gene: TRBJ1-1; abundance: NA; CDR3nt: TGCAGTGCGCGACAGGGAACGGGAGCTTTCTTT; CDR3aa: CSARQGTGAFF
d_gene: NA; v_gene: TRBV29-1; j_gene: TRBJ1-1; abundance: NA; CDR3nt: TGCAGCGTTGCGTGGGGTACTGAAGCTTTCTTT; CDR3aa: CSVAWGTEAFF
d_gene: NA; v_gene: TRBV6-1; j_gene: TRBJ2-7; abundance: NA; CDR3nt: TGTGCCAGCAGGACCTTATGGGGGGACGAGCAGTACTTC; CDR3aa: CASRTLWGDEQYF
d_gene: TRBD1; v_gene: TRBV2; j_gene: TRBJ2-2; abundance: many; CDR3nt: TGTGCCAGCGATGGGACAGGGTTTGCCGGGGAGCTGTTTTTT; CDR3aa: CASDGTGFAGELFF
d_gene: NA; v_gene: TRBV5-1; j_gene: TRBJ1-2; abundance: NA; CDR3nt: TGCGCCAGCAGCTTCGAAAACAATGGCTACACCTTC; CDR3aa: CASSFENNGYTF
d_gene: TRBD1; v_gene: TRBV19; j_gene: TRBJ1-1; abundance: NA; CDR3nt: TGTGCCAGTAGCTACAGGGGGGTGAACACTGAAGCTTTCTTT; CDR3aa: CASSYRGVNTEAFF
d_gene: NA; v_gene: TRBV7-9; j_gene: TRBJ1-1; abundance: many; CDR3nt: TGTGCCAGCAGCTTAGCGCCCACATTGACCACTGAAGCTTTCTTT; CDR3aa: CASSLAPTLTTEAFF
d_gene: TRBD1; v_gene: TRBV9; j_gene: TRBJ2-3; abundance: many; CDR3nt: TGTGCCAGCAGCCTTAGACAGGGGACGACAGATACGCAGTATTTT; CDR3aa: CASSLRQGTTDTQYF
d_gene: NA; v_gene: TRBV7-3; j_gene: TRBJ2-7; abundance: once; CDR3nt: TGTGCCAGCAGTGTCAGGGACGGCGGACTTTTACCCTACGAGCAGTACTTC; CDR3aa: CASSVRDGGLLPYEQYF
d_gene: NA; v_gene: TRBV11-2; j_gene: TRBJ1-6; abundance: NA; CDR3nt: TGTGCCAGCAGCTTATATTTTCGGACCTGGAGCTTCTATTCACCCCTCCACTTT; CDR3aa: CASSLYFRTWSFYSPLHF
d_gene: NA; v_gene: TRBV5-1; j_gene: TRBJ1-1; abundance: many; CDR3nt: TGCGCCAGCAGCTTGAAAGATGCGAACCAGGGCGCTGAAGCTTTCTTT; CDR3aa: CASSLKDANQGAEAFF
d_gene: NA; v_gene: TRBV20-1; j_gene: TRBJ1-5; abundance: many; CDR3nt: TGCAGTGCTATAAAAGGGGATCAGCCCCAGCATTTT; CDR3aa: CSAIKGDQPQHF
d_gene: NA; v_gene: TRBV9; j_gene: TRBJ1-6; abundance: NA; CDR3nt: TGTGCCAGCAGCGTCAGGGAAGGCGGTTCACCCCTCCACTTT; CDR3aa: CASSVREGGSPLHF
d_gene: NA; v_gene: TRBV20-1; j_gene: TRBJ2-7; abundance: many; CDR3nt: TGCAGTGCTAGACCTTCACTGGGGGGTTTTGGGGAGCAGTACTTC; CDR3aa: CSARPSLGGFGEQYF
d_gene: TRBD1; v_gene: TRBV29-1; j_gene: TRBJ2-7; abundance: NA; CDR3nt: TGCAGCGCCGTACCGGGACAGGGTAGGAACGAGCAGTACTTC; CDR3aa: CSAVPGQGRNEQYF
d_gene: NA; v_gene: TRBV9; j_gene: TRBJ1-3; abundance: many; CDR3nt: TGTGCCAGCAGCATCGAGACGGGATACTCTGGAAACACCATATATTTT; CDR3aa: CASSIETGYSGNTIYF
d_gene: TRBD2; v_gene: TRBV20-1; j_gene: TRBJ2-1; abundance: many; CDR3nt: TGCAGTGCCGTAGCGGGAGGGCGGAACAATGAGCAGTTCTTC; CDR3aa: CSAVAGGRNNEQFF